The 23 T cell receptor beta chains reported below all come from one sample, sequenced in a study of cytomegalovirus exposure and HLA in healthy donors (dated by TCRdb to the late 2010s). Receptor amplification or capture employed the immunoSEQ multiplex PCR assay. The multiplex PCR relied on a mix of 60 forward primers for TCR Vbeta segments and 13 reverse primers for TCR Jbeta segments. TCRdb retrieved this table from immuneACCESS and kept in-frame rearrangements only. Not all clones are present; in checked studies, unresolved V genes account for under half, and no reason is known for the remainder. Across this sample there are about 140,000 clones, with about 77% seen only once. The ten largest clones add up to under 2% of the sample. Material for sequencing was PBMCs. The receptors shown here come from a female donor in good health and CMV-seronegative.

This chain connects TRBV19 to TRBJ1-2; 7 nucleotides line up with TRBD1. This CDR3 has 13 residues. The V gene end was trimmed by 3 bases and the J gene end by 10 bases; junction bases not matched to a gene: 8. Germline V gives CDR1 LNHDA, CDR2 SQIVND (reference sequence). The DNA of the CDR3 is TGTGCCAGTAGTATTATAGGAGGGACAGACTACACCTTC. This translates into CASSIIGGTDYTF. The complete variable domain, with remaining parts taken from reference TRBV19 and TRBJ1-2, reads DGGITQSPKYLFRKEGQNVTLSCEQNLNHDAMYWYRQDPGQGLRLIYYSQIVNDFQKGDIAEGYSVSREKKESFPLTVTSAQKNPTAFYLCASSIIGGTDYTFGSGTRLTVV.

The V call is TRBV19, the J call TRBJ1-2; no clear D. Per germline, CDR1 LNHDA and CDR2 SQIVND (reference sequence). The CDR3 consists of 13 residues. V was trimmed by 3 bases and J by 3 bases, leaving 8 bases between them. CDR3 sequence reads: CASSIGRDYGYTF. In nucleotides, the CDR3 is TGTGCCAGTAGTATTGGGAGGGACTATGGCTACACCTTC.

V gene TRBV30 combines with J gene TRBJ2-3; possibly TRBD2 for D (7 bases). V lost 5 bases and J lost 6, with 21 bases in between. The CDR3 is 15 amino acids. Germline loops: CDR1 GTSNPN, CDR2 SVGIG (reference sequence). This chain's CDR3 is CAWGRGAAGQDTQYF. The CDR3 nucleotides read TGTGCCTGGGGGAGGGGGGCAGCGGGGCAGGATACGCAGTATTTT.

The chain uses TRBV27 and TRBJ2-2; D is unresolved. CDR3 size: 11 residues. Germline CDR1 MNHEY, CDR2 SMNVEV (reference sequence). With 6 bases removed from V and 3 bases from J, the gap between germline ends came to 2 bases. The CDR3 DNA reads TGTGCCAGCAGCTACACCGGGGAGCTGTTTTTT. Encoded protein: CASSYTGELFF.

DNA of the CDR3: TGTGCCAGCAGGGTTAGCGGGCTAAGTGGAGATACGCAGTATTTT. Its translation: CASRVSGLSGDTQYF. J is TRBJ2-3 and V is TRBV2; TRBD2 matches 7 bases. The CDR3 runs 15 residues. Losses at the gene ends were 6 bases for V and 5 bases for J; bases not matched to a gene: 11. The germline CDR1 and CDR2 sequences are SNHLY and FYNNEI.

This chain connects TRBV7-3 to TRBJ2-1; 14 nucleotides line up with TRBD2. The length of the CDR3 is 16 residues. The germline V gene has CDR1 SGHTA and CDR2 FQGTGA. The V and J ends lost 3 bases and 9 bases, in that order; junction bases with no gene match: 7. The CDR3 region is CASSFSGTSGSPEQFF. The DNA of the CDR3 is TGTGCCAGCAGCTTCTCCGGGACTAGCGGGAGCCCTGAGCAGTTCTTC.

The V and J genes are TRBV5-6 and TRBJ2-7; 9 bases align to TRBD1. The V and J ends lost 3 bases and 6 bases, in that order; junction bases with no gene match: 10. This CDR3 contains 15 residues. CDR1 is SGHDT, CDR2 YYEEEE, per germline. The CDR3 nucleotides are TGTGCCAGCAGCTCTACTGGGACAGGGATTGGCGAGCAGTACTTC. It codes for CASSSTGTGIGEQYF.

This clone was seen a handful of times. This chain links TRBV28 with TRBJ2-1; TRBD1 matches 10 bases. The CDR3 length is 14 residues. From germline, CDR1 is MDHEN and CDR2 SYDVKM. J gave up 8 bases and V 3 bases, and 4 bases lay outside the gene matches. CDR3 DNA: TGTGCCAGCAGTTTTTCAGACAGGGGGCATGAGCAGTTCTTC. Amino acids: CASSFSDRGHEQFF.

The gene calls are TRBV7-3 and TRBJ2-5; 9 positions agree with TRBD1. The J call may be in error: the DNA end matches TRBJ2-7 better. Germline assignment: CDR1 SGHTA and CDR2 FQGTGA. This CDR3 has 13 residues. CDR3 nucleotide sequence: TGTGCCAGCAGCCCAGACAGGGGGTACGAGCAGTACTTC. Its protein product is CASSPDRGYEQYF.

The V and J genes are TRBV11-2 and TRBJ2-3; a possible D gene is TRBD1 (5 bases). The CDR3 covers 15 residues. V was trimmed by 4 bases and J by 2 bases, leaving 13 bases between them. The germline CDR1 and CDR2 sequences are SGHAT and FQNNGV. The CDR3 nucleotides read TGTGCCAGCAGCTCTACCGACAGTCTCACAGATACGCAGTATTTT. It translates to CASSSTDSLTDTQYF.

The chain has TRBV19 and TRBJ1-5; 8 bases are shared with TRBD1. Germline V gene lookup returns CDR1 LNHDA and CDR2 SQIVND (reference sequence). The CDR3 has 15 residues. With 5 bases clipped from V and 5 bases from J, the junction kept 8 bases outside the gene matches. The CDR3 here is CASSAQGQEDQPQHF. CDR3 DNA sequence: TGTGCCAGTAGTGCCCAGGGACAGGAGGATCAGCCCCAGCATTTT.

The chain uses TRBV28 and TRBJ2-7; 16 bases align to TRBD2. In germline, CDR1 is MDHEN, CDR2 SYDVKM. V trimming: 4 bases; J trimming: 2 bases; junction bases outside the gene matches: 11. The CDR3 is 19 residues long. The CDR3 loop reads CASSSSPGTSGRAPYEQYF. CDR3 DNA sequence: TGTGCCAGCAGTTCTTCCCCCGGGACTAGCGGGAGGGCCCCCTACGAGCAGTACTTC.

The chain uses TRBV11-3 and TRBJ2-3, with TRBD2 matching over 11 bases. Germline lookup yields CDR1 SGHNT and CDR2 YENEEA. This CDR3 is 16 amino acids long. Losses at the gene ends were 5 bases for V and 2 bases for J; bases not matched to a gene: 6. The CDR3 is CASSPQTSGNTDTQYF. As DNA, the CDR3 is TGTGCCAGCAGCCCACAGACTAGCGGGAACACAGATACGCAGTATTTT.

CDR3 sequence reads: CASSPTPGQGNTEAFF. The CDR3 DNA is TGTGCCAGCAGCCCCACACCGGGACAGGGTAACACTGAAGCTTTCTTT. The rearrangement links TRBV7-9 to TRBJ1-1; TRBD1 agrees at 9 bases. From germline, CDR1 is SEHNR and CDR2 FQNEAQ (reference sequence). The CDR3 sequence is 16 residues long. The J segment lost 2 bases and the V segment lost 5 bases, leaving 9 bases of the junction unmatched.

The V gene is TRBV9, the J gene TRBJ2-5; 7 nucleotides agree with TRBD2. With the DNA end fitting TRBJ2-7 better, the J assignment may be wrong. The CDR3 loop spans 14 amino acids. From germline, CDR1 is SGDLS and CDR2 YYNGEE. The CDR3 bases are TGTGCCAGCAGCTCCCGGGACTACCACTACGAGCAGTACTTC. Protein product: CASSSRDYHYEQYF.

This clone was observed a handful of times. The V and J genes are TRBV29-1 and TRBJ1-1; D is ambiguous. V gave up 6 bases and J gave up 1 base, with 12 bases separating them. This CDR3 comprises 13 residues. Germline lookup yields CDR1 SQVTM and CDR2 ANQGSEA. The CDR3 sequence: CSVHDGENTEAFF. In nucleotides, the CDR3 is TGCAGCGTCCACGACGGAGAGAACACTGAAGCTTTCTTT. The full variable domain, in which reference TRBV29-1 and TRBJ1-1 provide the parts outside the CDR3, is SAVISQKPSRDICQRGTSLTIQCQVDSQVTMMFWYRQQPGQSLTLIATANQGSEATYESGFVIDKFPISRPNLTFSTLTVSNMSPEDSSIYLCSVHDGENTEAFFGQGTRLTVV.

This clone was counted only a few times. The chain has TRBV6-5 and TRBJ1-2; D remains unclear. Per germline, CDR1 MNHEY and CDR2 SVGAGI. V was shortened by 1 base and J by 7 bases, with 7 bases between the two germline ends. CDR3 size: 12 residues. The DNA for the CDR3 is TGTGCCAGCAGTTACTGGGCTGGTGGCTACACCTTC. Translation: CASSYWAGGYTF.

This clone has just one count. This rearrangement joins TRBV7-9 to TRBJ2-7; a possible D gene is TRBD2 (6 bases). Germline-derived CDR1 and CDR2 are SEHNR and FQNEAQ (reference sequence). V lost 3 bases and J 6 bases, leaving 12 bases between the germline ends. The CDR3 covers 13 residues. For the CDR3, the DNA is TGTGCCAGCAGCTTGGGAGGACCCCGCGAGCAGTACTTC. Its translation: CASSLGGPREQYF.

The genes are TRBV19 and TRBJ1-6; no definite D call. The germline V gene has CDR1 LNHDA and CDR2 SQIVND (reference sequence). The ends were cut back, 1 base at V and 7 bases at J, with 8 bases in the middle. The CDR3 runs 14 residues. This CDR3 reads CASSIGHPNSPLHF. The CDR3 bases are TGTGCCAGTAGTATAGGACACCCAAATTCACCCCTCCACTTT.

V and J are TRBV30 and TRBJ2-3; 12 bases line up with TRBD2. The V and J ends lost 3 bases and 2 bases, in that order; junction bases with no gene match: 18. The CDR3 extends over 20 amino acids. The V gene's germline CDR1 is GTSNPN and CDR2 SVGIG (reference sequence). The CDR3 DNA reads TGTGCCTGGAGGACCCATAATGCGCTAGCGGGAGGGTACCCCACAGATACGCAGTATTTT. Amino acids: CAWRTHNALAGGYPTDTQYF.

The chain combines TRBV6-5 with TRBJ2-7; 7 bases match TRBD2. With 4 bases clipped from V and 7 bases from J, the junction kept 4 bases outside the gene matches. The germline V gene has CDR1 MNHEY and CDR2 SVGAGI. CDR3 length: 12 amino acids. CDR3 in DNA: TGTGCCAGCAGTTTGGTCGGGGGGGAGCAGTACTTC. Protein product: CASSLVGGEQYF.

CDR3 sequence (DNA): TGTGCCAGCAGAGGACAGGTACGCTCTGGAAACACCATATATTTT. Translation gives CASRGQVRSGNTIYF. V and J are TRBV28 and TRBJ1-3; 7 nucleotides line up with TRBD1. The CDR3 spans 15 residues. Germline V gene data show CDR1 as MDHEN and CDR2 as SYDVKM. With 6 bases clipped from V and 0 bases from J, the junction kept 5 bases outside the gene matches.

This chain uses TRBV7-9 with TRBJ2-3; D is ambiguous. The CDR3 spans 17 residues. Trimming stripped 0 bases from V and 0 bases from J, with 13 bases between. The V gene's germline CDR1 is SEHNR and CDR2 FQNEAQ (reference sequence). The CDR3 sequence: CASSLATYGSSTDTQYF. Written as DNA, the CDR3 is TGTGCCAGCAGCTTAGCGACTTACGGCTCTAGCACAGATACGCAGTATTTT.